The clone carrying this TCR beta chain was counted between two and nine times. The PCR had 60 Vbeta and 13 Jbeta primers. Profiled with immunoSEQ multiplex PCR; TCRdb holds only in-frame clones, not every one. The profile shows 65,000 to 85,000 clones, 10% of them singletons. These data come from a study of cytomegalovirus exposure and HLA in healthy donors. Looked up from germline, CDR1 is MNHNS and CDR2 is SASEGT. The CDR3 is 13 amino acids. Trimming took 6 bases from V and 5 from J; bases not matched to a gene: 4. The receptor comes from a man between 60 and 75 years old in good health and CMV-seropositive. Sequences were obtained from PBMCs. The chain recombines TRBV6-1 with TRBJ2-3; 8 nucleotides align to TRBD1. CDR3 in DNA: TGTGCCAGCAGGGTACAGGGGGTAGATACGCAGTATTTT. It encodes CASRVQGVDTQYF.